One TCR beta chain is described in this entry. Its antigen is still unknown. An end of the junction does not agree with germline; a read error may underlie this. Germline CDR1 is MDHEN and CDR2 is SYDVKM. The CDR3 extends over 17 amino acids. The TCR beta cDNA libraries contained unique molecular identifiers. Input amounts of about 0.95 to 11 million T cells were used. These gave around 500,000 cDNA molecules, so each molecule approximated one T cell. MiXCR, run by TCRdb on the PCR reads, gives a single entry per CDR3 protein. The sample shows about 500,000 distinct CDR3 sequences, less than 45% of them seen only once. The data originate from a study of post-analysis software for immune sequencing data. Turning to the study itself: Recorded disease courses covered relapsing-remitting, secondary progressive and progressive-relapsing multiple sclerosis. Some patients had no subtype annotation.

General study findings and limits: Comparison with controls showed significantly lower normalized Chao1 diversity in multiple sclerosis patients. Patients showed TRBV5-6, TRBV5-1 and TRBV20-1 among five TRBV segments more frequent than in controls. When the samples were clustered directly with F measure, those that had been prepared in the same batch showed strong co-clustering.

Sequenced sample: blood. This chain uses TRBV28 with TRBJ2-1; no definite D call. This receptor was identified in a girl between 5 and 17 years old with multiple sclerosis. The CDR3 loop is CAGSYAKLMANYNEQFF. CDR3 in DNA: TGTGCCGGCAGTTACGCGAAGCTCATGGCTAACTACAATGAGCAGTTCTTC.